This T cell receptor beta chain comes out of a study of blood T cell repertoires in COVID-19. The overall study: The cDNA or gDNA used as material had been derived from T cells, B-cell-depleted T cells, or PBMCs.

Original processing notes: Amplification of reference gene primers was used by the study to estimate nucleated cell counts. Repertoires were generated with immunoSEQ multiplex PCR, while TCRdb's copy carries only in-frame clones and drops some. Clone size and the V and J calls come from that table; the DNA yielded D and trimming. Seen here are 45,000 to 60,000 clones, 85% observed once, and the top ten hold roughly 15%. This CDR3 comprises 14 residues. The V gene's germline CDR1 is SGHRS and CDR2 YFSETQ. V dropped 4 bases and J dropped 8; count of bases not matched to a gene: 6. What was sequenced was peripheral blood. This receptor was identified in a human donor in a cohort sampled during active COVID-19. V usage is TRBV5-1 and J usage is TRBJ1-6, with 7 bases that match TRBD1. DNA for the CDR3: TGCGCCAGCAGCCTGACAGGGAGTTATTCACCCCTCCACTTT. Its protein product is CASSLTGSYSPLHF.